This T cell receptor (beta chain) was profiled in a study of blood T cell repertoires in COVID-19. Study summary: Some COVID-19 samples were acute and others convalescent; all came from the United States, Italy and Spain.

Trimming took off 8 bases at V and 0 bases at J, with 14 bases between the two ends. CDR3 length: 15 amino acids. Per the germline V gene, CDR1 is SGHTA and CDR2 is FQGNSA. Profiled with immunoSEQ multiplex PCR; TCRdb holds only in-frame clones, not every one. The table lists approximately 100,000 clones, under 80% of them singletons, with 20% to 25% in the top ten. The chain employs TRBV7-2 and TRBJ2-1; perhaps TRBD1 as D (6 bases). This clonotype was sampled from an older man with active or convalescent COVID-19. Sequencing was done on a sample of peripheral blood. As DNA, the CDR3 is TGTGCCAGCCCGGTTGGGGGCGGCTCCTACAATGAGCAGTTCTTC. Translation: CASPVGGGSYNEQFF.